This TCR beta chain originates from a study of post-analysis software for immune sequencing data. Notes on the study in general: Compared with controls, patients had more of about 5 TRBV segments, including TRBV5-6, TRBV5-1 and TRBV20-1. When the samples were clustered directly with F measure, those that had been prepared in the same batch showed strong co-clustering. Controls significantly exceeded multiple sclerosis patients in normalized Chao1 diversity.

Unique molecular identifiers were carried by the TCR beta cDNA libraries. Between roughly 0.9 and 11 million T cells gave rise to some 470,000 cDNA molecules. In TCRdb, the PCR reads were re-called with MiXCR into one record per CDR3 protein. The sample shows hundreds of thousands of distinct CDR3 sequences, 25% to 30% of them seen only once. As to this clonotype: Its antigen is as yet unknown.

Germline V CDR1 and CDR2: KGHDR, SFDVKD. The V end lost 4 bases, the J end lost 1 base, and 16 bases lay between the germline ends. CDR3 size: 18 residues. The chain is built from TRBV24-1 and TRBJ2-6, with D perhaps given as TRBD1 or TRBD2 (6 bases each). The receptor's source is a girl aged 10 to 17 with multiple sclerosis. Sequences were obtained from blood. This CDR3 is CATSEAGQGPSGANVLTF. The CDR3 region has the DNA TGTGCCACCAGTGAAGCGGGCCAGGGGCCGTCTGGGGCCAACGTCCTGACTTTC.